Each of the 26 T cell receptor beta chains below was sequenced from the same sample in a study of cytomegalovirus exposure and HLA in healthy donors. The table came from immunoSEQ multiplex PCR; TCRdb's copy has only in-frame clones and leaves some out. The sample shows about 130,000 clones, approximately 92% of them seen only once. The sample comprised PBMCs. These receptors were taken from a woman aged 18-29 years in good health and CMV-seronegative.

The chain employs TRBV7-9 and TRBJ2-1; perhaps TRBD2 as D (6 bases). There are 11 residues in the CDR3. Germline assignment: CDR1 SEHNR and CDR2 FQNEAQ (reference sequence). V was clipped by 10 bases and J by 8 bases, with 12 bases between them. The CDR3 spells CATGRRDEQFF. The CDR3 DNA reads TGTGCCACTGGGAGGCGCGATGAGCAGTTCTTC.

The V and J genes are TRBV18 and TRBJ2-5, with a possible D match to TRBD2 (5 bases). This CDR3 comprises 13 residues. Germline-derived CDR1 and CDR2 are KGHSH and LQKENI. V gave up 3 bases and J gave up 8 bases, with 13 bases separating them. This CDR3 reads CASSPRMGETQYF. Written as DNA, the CDR3 is TGTGCCAGCTCACCTCGCATGGGAGAAACCCAGTACTTC.

This chain joins TRBV15 and TRBJ1-1; a possible D gene is TRBD1 (6 bases). V lost 6 bases to trimming and J lost 2 bases, with 16 bases between them. This CDR3 has 15 amino acids. Germline values: CDR1 LNHNV, CDR2 YYDKDF (reference sequence). The DNA for the CDR3 is TGTGCCACCAGTATCCCCCCCAGGGGAAACACTGAAGCTTTCTTT. It yields the protein CATSIPPRGNTEAFF.

J is TRBJ2-1 and V is TRBV27; possibly TRBD1 for D (6 bases). Trimming left V 5 bases short and J 9 bases short, with 20 bases between. The CDR3 loop spans 15 amino acids. The germline V gene encodes CDR1 MNHEY and CDR2 SMNVEV (reference sequence). CDR3 coding DNA: TGTGCCAGCAGTCTAGAGGGACAAGGACTGGGTGAGCAGTTCTTC. Amino acid sequence: CASSLEGQGLGEQFF.

This chain uses TRBV7-7 with TRBJ2-3, with D perhaps matching TRBD2 (6 bases). Between the trimmed V and J ends, which lost 0 bases and 0 bases, there was a span of 13 bases. This CDR3 has 17 amino acids. Per the germline V gene, CDR1 is SSHAT and CDR2 is FNYEAQ (reference sequence). This CDR3 is CASSLAGDSFSTDTQYF. The CDR3 region has the DNA TGTGCCAGCAGCTTAGCAGGGGACTCCTTTAGCACAGATACGCAGTATTTT.

This clone came up a few times. The rearrangement links TRBV9 to TRBJ2-2; TRBD1 matches 7 bases. The V segment lost 3 bases and the J segment 4 bases; nucleotides outside the gene matches: 3. The CDR3 is 14 amino acids. CDR1 and CDR2 from the germline V gene are SGDLS and YYNGEE. DNA of the CDR3: TGTGCCAGCAGCGGGGGACAGTCCACCGGGGAGCTGTTTTTT. This translates into CASSGGQSTGELFF.

The chain couples TRBV14 to TRBJ1-2; D is ambiguous. CDR3 size: 13 residues. In germline, CDR1 is SGHDN, CDR2 FVKESK. Trimming shortened V by 2 bases and J by 6 bases, and 10 bases separated the two germline ends. The CDR3 loop is CASSQLIGDGYTF. CDR3 DNA: TGTGCCAGCAGCCAACTAATAGGAGATGGCTACACCTTC.

The V gene is TRBV5-1, the J gene TRBJ2-5, with TRBD2 matching 7 bases. V shed 6 bases and J 1 base; nucleotides not matched to a gene: 6. The CDR3 is 14 residues long. Germline assignment: CDR1 SGHRS and CDR2 YFSETQ. CDR3 nucleotide sequence: TGCGCCAGCACTGGGGGGGAGTCCCAAGAGACCCAGTACTTC. It encodes CASTGGESQETQYF.

The rearrangement links TRBV6-1 to TRBJ2-7; tentatively, D is TRBD1 (6 bases). This CDR3 has 14 amino acids. V lost 6 bases and J lost 5, with 17 bases in between. Germline V gene lookup returns CDR1 MNHNS and CDR2 SASEGT. The CDR3 DNA reads as TGTGCCAGCAGCTCCGGGGCAGGGGTCCACGAGCAGTACTTC. Its translation: CASSSGAGVHEQYF.

The sample holds a few counts of this clone. The chain employs TRBV2 and TRBJ2-2; the match to TRBD2 covers 9 bases. Germline trimming cut 6 bases from V and 4 bases from J; bases unmatched to any gene: 3. The germline V gene has CDR1 SNHLY and CDR2 FYNNEI. The CDR3 contains 14 residues. Written as DNA, the CDR3 is TGTGCCAGCAGGCCTAGCGGGGTCACCGGGGAGCTGTTTTTT. It encodes CASRPSGVTGELFF. Using reference TRBV2 and TRBJ2-2 for the parts outside the CDR3, the full variable domain is EPEVTQTPSHQVTQMGQEVILRCVPISNHLYFYWYRQILGQKVEFLVSFYNNEISEKSEIFDDQFSVERPDGSNFTLKIRSTKLEDSAMYFCASRPSGVTGELFFGEGSRLTVL.

The rearrangement uses TRBV19 and TRBJ1-2, with 7 bases aligning to TRBD1. CDR1 is LNHDA, CDR2 SQIVND, per germline (reference sequence). V dropped 5 bases and J dropped 0; count of bases not matched to a gene: 9. This CDR3 region has 16 residues. This chain's CDR3 is CASSAQATGANYGYTF. CDR3 bases: TGTGCCAGTAGTGCCCAGGCCACAGGGGCTAACTATGGCTACACCTTC.

This rearrangement joins TRBV21-1 to TRBJ1-1; TRBD1 is the table's D call and was not checked against the DNA. TRBV21-1 is termed a pseudogene. The CDR3 covers 16 residues. CDR3 in DNA: TGTGCCAGCAGCAAAGGAGCTGGACACATGAACACTGAAGCTTTCTTT. This sequence encodes CASSKGAGHMNTEAFF.

This clone was counted a single time. The genes are TRBV11-2 and TRBJ2-7, with 12 bases identical to TRBD2. V lost 5 bases to trimming and J lost 6 bases; unmatched junction nucleotides: 5. The CDR3 length is 14 residues. CDR1 is SGHAT, CDR2 FQNNGV, per germline. The CDR3, as DNA: TGTGCCAGCAGCCGACTAGCGGGAGTAGGCGAGCAGTACTTC. This gives the protein CASSRLAGVGEQYF. The whole variable domain, filled in from reference TRBV11-2 and TRBJ2-7, reads EAGVAQSPRYKIIEKRQSVAFWCNPISGHATLYWYQQILGQGPKLLIQFQNNGVVDDSQLPKDRFSAERLKGVDSTLKIQPAKLEDSAVYLCASSRLAGVGEQYFGPGTRLTVT.

The CDR3 coding sequence is TGCGCCAGCAGCCAACAGCAGCGGAACCCCACCGGGGAGCTGTTTTTT. Translated, it gives CASSQQQRNPTGELFF. The genes are TRBV4-3 and TRBJ2-2; perhaps TRBD2 as D (5 bases). CDR3 length: 16 amino acids. The germline gives CDR1 LGHNA, CDR2 YSLEER. The V end lost 2 bases, the J end lost 4 bases, and 14 bases lay between the germline ends.

This chain connects TRBV5-1 to TRBJ2-7, with TRBD2 matching 7 bases. Germline V gene sequence: CDR1 SGHRS, CDR2 YFSETQ. V shed 4 bases and J 5 bases; nucleotides not matched to a gene: 12. This CDR3 region has 15 residues. CDR3 protein: CASSPSGASENEQYF. The CDR3 bases are TGCGCCAGCAGCCCCAGCGGGGCTAGCGAGAACGAGCAGTACTTC.

This sequence joins TRBV30 and TRBJ2-2; 8 positions agree with TRBD2. The CDR3 covers 14 residues. V shed 5 bases, J shed 6 bases, and the junction held 8 bases outside the gene matches. Germline CDR1 and CDR2: GTSNPN and SVGIG (reference sequence). Here the CDR3 reads CAWPSGGGSGELFF. In DNA, the CDR3 is TGTGCCTGGCCCTCCGGGGGGGGGTCCGGGGAGCTGTTTTTT. Full variable domain (remainder filled in from reference TRBV30 and TRBJ2-2): SQTIHQWPATLVQPVGSPLSLECTVEGTSNPNLYWYRQAAGRGLQLLFYSVGIGQISSEVPQNLSASRPQDRQFILSSKKLLLSDSGFYLCAWPSGGGSGELFFGEGSRLTVL.

Only one count was recorded for this clone. The chain is built from TRBV27 and TRBJ2-3; the match to TRBD2 covers 8 bases. CDR3 length: 18 residues. Germline V lookup: CDR1 MNHEY, CDR2 SMNVEV (reference sequence). V shed 6 bases and J 0 bases; nucleotides not matched to a gene: 14. The CDR3 region is CASSKNGGRIASTDTQYF. The CDR3 DNA follows: TGTGCCAGCAGCAAAAACGGCGGGAGGATCGCTAGCACAGATACGCAGTATTTT.

The rearrangement uses TRBV29-1 and TRBJ2-1, with D possibly being TRBD1 (6 bases). V was clipped by 6 bases and J by 4 bases, with 10 bases between them. The germline V gene has CDR1 SQVTM and CDR2 ANQGSEA. The CDR3 extends over 12 amino acids. The CDR3 reads CSVAGQYNEQFF. In nucleotides, the CDR3 is TGCAGCGTGGCTGGACAGTACAATGAGCAGTTCTTC.

The chain combines TRBV5-6 with TRBJ1-1, with D unresolved. The CDR3 loop spans 14 amino acids. Germline CDR1 reads SGHDT; CDR2 reads YYEEEE. V gave up 0 bases and J gave up 4 bases, with 10 bases separating them. This chain's CDR3 is CASSLGQVGTEAFF. In DNA, the CDR3 is TGTGCCAGCAGCTTGGGCCAGGTTGGCACTGAAGCTTTCTTT.

This clone has only a few counts. Here the CDR3 reads CASRLGLHSYEQYV. The DNA of the CDR3 is TGTGCCAGCAGATTAGGACTGCACTCCTACGAGCAGTACGTC. This chain uses TRBV6-5 with TRBJ2-7, with D perhaps matching TRBD2 (5 bases). Between the trimmed V and J ends, which lost 6 bases and 0 bases, there was a span of 12 bases. Germline loops: CDR1 MNHEY, CDR2 SVGAGI. This CDR3 is built from 14 residues.

The V gene is TRBV28, the J gene TRBJ2-1; D might be TRBD2 (5 bases). Trimming shortened V by 3 bases and J by 3 bases, and 12 bases separated the two germline ends. The CDR3 has 15 amino acids. The germline CDR1 and CDR2 sequences are MDHEN and SYDVKM. The CDR3 DNA follows: TGTGCCAGCAGTTTGGCTAAGGGAGTCTACAATGAGCAGTTCTTC. Its translation: CASSLAKGVYNEQFF.

V usage is TRBV15 and J usage is TRBJ1-2; D gene uncertain. The CDR3 totals 11 residues. The V gene lost 5 bases and the J gene lost 5 bases, with 6 bases spanning the gap. CDR1 and CDR2 (germline): LNHNV, YYDKDF (reference sequence). Here the CDR3 DNA reads TGTGCCACCAGCGACGGGTATGGCTACACCTTC. Protein product: CATSDGYGYTF.

The chain uses TRBV15 and TRBJ2-7; TRBD1 might be the D (6 bases). Germline-derived CDR1 and CDR2 are LNHNV and YYDKDF (reference sequence). Trimming stripped 1 base from V and 0 bases from J, with 13 bases between. This CDR3 is 16 amino acids long. The CDR3 loop reads CATSRGGPGSSYEQYV. The DNA of the CDR3 is TGTGCCACCAGCAGAGGGGGGCCAGGGAGCTCCTACGAGCAGTACGTC.

V is TRBV9 and J is TRBJ1-1, with TRBD1 identical over 7 bases. The CDR3 loop spans 24 amino acids. Trimming removed 3 bases from V and 0 bases from J; junction bases left unmatched: 32. Germline V gene sequence: CDR1 SGDLS, CDR2 YYNGEE. CDR3 DNA: TGTGCCAGCAGCGCTCCCGTCGTGGCGGAGGGGGCGACGGGGCGGCCTCAGTTGAACACTGAAGCTTTCTTT. Translated: CASSAPVVAEGATGRPQLNTEAFF.

The chain has TRBV6-1 and TRBJ2-3; D call uncertain. Per the germline V gene, CDR1 is MNHNS and CDR2 is SASEGT. The CDR3 contains 13 residues. V was pared by 9 bases and J by 2 bases, with 12 bases between. The CDR3: CASCFLSTDTQYF. The CDR3 DNA follows: TGTGCCAGTTGCTTCCTATCCACAGATACGCAGTATTTT.

Details on this clone: Other nucleotide sequences from this sample produce the same CDR3. The chain links TRBV28 to TRBJ1-5; tentatively, D is TRBD1 (5 bases). Germline lookup yields CDR1 MDHEN and CDR2 SYDVKM. V lost 3 bases and J 2 bases, leaving 8 bases between the germline ends. The CDR3 consists of 14 residues. Here the CDR3 DNA reads TGTGCCAGCAGTTTGGGAGGGGGCAATCAGCCCCAGCATTTT. The encoded protein is CASSLGGGNQPQHF.